This is a list of T cell receptor beta chains from one sample in a study of PD-1 blockade in classical Hodgkin lymphoma. Measured with immunoSEQ multiplex PCR; TCRdb has only the in-frame clones, and not every one. Of 6,000 to 6,500 clones listed, more than 70% are singletons. This material consisted of peripheral blood mononuclear cells (PBMCs), taken before the second cycle of nivolumab. The source is a human donor with classical Hodgkin lymphoma. The CDR3 runs from the conserved cysteine through the conserved F or W. A D gene is named only where the DNA matches it firmly. Not every row has a clone size; where given, it reads once, few, many or a size class.

size	D	V	J	CDR3	DNA
-	-	TRBV5-1	TRBJ2-5	CASSTRGPVTGETQYF	TGCGCCAGCAGCACCCGGGGACCCGTGACTGGGGAGACCCAGTACTTC
-	-	TRBV18	TRBJ2-1	CASSPPSINEQFF	TGTGCCAGCTCACCACCGTCAATAAATGAGCAGTTCTTC
medium-sized	-	TRBV5-6	TRBJ2-3	CASSLVGDGGHSDTQYF	TGTGCCAGCAGCTTGGTTGGAGACGGGGGACATTCGGATACGCAGTATTTT
-	-	TRBV7-8	TRBJ2-1	CASSYVQGVVNNEQFF	TGTGCCAGCAGCTACGTACAGGGTGTCGTGAACAATGAGCAGTTCTTC
-	-	TRBV7-9	TRBJ1-5	CASSSHHSNQPQHF	TGTGCCAGCAGCTCGCATCATAGCAATCAGCCCCAGCATTTT
-	-	TRBV7-8	TRBJ2-2	CASSPRVVGNTGELFF	TGTGCCAGCAGCCCCCGAGTAGTGGGAAACACCGGGGAGCTGTTTTTT
-	-	TRBV20-1	TRBJ2-1	CSARDLTEQFF	TGCAGTGCTAGAGATCTGACGGAGCAGTTCTTC
-	-	TRBV18	TRBJ2-1	CASSERQTYNEQFF	TGTGCCAGCTCAGAGAGACAGACCTACAATGAGCAGTTCTTC
-	-	TRBV4-1	TRBJ1-6	CASSQGFSRDNSPLHF	TGCGCCAGCAGCCAAGGATTTAGCAGGGATAATTCACCCCTCCACTTT
once	-	TRBV6-1	TRBJ1-3	CASSERQVYSGNTTYF	TGTGCCAGCAGTGAGCGTCAGGTTTACTCTGGAAACACCACATATTTT
-	TRBD1	TRBV5-5	TRBJ2-5	CASSLTGPETQYF	TGTGCCAGCAGCCTGACAGGGCCAGAGACCCAGTACTTC
-	-	TRBV7-9	TRBJ1-4	CASSLWEPPVSGEKLFF	TGTGCCAGCAGCTTATGGGAACCGCCAGTATCGGGTGAAAAACTGTTTTTT
-	TRBD2	TRBV7-3	TRBJ2-1	CASSLGLAGDEQFF	TGTGCCAGCAGCCTCGGACTAGCGGGGGATGAGCAGTTCTTC
-	TRBD1	TRBV27	TRBJ1-1	CASRYRDSLRAFF	TGTGCCAGCAGGTACCGGGACAGTTTGAGGGCTTTCTTT
-	-	TRBV5-1	TRBJ2-2	CASSLSVRRGLGELFF	TGCGCCAGCAGCTTGTCGGTCCGACGAGGGCTCGGGGAGCTGTTTTTT
-	-	TRBV5-6	TRBJ2-1	CASSPNLGPPALNEQFF	TGTGCCAGCAGCCCCAACCTAGGCCCCCCGGCCCTCAATGAGCAGTTCTTC
-	-	TRBV2	TRBJ1-2	CASTEDSGYTF	TGTGCCAGCACGGAGGACTCTGGCTACACCTTC
-	-	TRBV10-2	TRBJ1-2	CASSDSRGVYGYTF	TGCGCCAGCAGTGACTCCAGGGGCGTCTATGGCTACACCTTC
-	-	TRBV9	TRBJ1-2	CASSPVSQGNYGYTF	TGTGCCAGCAGCCCTGTTTCCCAGGGGAACTATGGCTACACCTTC
-	-	TRBV27	TRBJ1-5	CASSLRYSNQPQHF	TGTGCCAGCAGTTTACGATATAGCAATCAGCCCCAGCATTTT
-	TRBD2	TRBV5-8	TRBJ2-5	CASSLADTTGGQETQYF	TGTGCCAGCAGCTTGGCCGATACGACGGGGGGCCAAGAGACCCAGTACTTC
-	TRBD1	TRBV2	TRBJ1-4	CASGTGLNEKLFF	TGTGCCAGCGGGACAGGGCTTAATGAAAAACTGTTTTTT
few	-	TRBV6-1	TRBJ2-6	CASRQTSGANVLTF	TGTGCCAGCCGGCAAACCTCTGGGGCCAACGTCCTGACTTTC
-	-	TRBV5-1	TRBJ2-1	CASSSGLAWGEQFF	TGCGCCAGCAGCTCCGGACTGGCGTGGGGTGAGCAGTTCTTC
-	-	TRBV19	TRBJ2-3	CASSPGLLPSRATDTQYF	TGTGCCAGTAGTCCGGGACTTCTCCCCTCACGGGCCACAGATACGCAGTATTTT
-	-	TRBV5-1	TRBJ1-3	CASSSVPGNTIYF	TGCGCCAGCAGCTCCGTTCCTGGAAACACCATATATTTT
-	TRBD1	TRBV5-1	TRBJ1-6	CASSSGTGTSPLHF	TGCGCCAGCAGTTCCGGGACAGGAACCTCACCCCTCCACTTT
once	-	TRBV18	TRBJ2-3	CASSRGSADTQYF	TGTGCCAGCTCGAGGGGGTCAGCAGATACGCAGTATTTT
-	-	TRBV6-5	TRBJ2-3	CASSYSTGGITDTQYF	TGTGCCAGCAGTTACTCGACGGGCGGCATCACAGATACGCAGTATTTT
few	-	TRBV2	TRBJ2-5	CASSLSRDKLQETQYF	TGTGCCAGCAGTCTAAGCCGGGACAAGCTTCAAGAGACCCAGTACTTC
-	TRBD1	TRBV7-3	TRBJ2-5	CASSDDRGETQYF	TGTGCCAGCAGCGATGACAGGGGGGAGACCCAGTACTTC
-	-	TRBV13	TRBJ2-1	CASKAGSFSEQFF	TGTGCCAGCAAGGCAGGGAGCTTCAGTGAGCAGTTCTTC
-	TRBD1	TRBV9	TRBJ1-2	CASSTSPGQGLDGYTF	TGTGCCAGCAGCACCTCGCCGGGACAGGGGTTAGATGGCTACACCTTC
-	-	TRBV18	TRBJ2-2	CASTVLAFTGELFF	TGTGCCAGCACCGTACTAGCTTTCACCGGGGAGCTGTTTTTT
-	TRBD1	TRBV7-7	TRBJ2-2	CASSVDRANTGELFF	TGTGCTAGCAGCGTTGACAGGGCGAACACCGGGGAGCTGTTTTTT
-	-	TRBV6-6	TRBJ2-1	CASSPRPSSYNEQFF	TGTGCCAGCAGTCCCCGCCCGAGCTCCTACAATGAGCAGTTCTTC
few	-	TRBV7-9	TRBJ1-2	CASRPQLANYGYTF	TGTGCCAGCAGACCCCAGTTAGCTAACTATGGCTACACCTTC
-	TRBD1	TRBV5-1	TRBJ1-1	CASSWGQGYTEAFF	TGCGCCAGCAGCTGGGGACAGGGGTACACTGAAGCTTTCTTT